This T cell receptor (beta chain) appears in the sequencing data of a study of regulatory T cells in long-lasting Graves disease. Study context: With positive TSH receptor antibodies and over 5 years of antithyroid drugs, Graves' disease was considered persistent.

Details on this clonotype: Its antigen is still unknown. This clone may be a read error of a much larger clone one base away.

The CDR3 totals 14 residues. CDR1 and CDR2 (germline): SNHLY, FYNNEI. V gave up 6 bases and J gave up 2 bases; unmatched junction bases: 2. Study-level findings and limits: The study found lower TCR diversity in persistent Graves' patients than in newly diagnosed ones. Segments TRBV28, TRBJ1-2 and TRBJ2-5 showed preferential usage in persistent disease. Persistent patients shared more public clonotypes (2,741) than newly diagnosed patients (966).

Time point reported: persistent/refractory GD, antithyroid drugs over 5 years with positive TRAb. PBMC RNA served as the TCR library source. Combining iRepertoire HTBI primers with Arm-PCR of CDR3 regions, the authors built TCR beta libraries. TCRdb analysed the multiplex PCR reads with MiXCR anew, one entry per CDR3 protein. This repertoire shows 600,000 to 850,000 distinct CDR3 sequences, 30% found once; its top ten account for roughly 41%. The sequencing used peripheral blood mononuclear cells (PBMCs), collected when the disease was refractory, from a patient treated with antithyroid drugs. The chain uses TRBV2 and TRBJ2-7; 12 bases fit TRBD2. The sequence was obtained from a female donor with Graves disease. CDR3 region: CASRTSGSPYEQYF. The CDR3 coding sequence is TGTGCCAGCAGGACTAGCGGGAGTCCCTACGAGCAGTACTTC.